These 6 T cell receptor beta chains originate from one sample sequenced in a study of metastatic and nonmetastatic thyroid tumors. TCRdb reprocessed the PCR reads via MiXCR. The profile shows more than 20,000 clones, about a tenth of them singletons. Among the patients, none had received any treatment before thyroid surgery. Material for sequencing was blood. These receptors were taken from a female donor with papillary thyroid cancer or a benign thyroid nodule (not recorded which). Some clones in this sample may be carry-over from other donors' samples.

This clone was picked up many times. This rearrangement joins TRBV24-1 to TRBJ2-7, with D uncertain. The CDR3 is made up of 11 amino acids. V was shortened by 0 bases and J by 5 bases, with 1 base between the two germline ends. The V gene's germline CDR1 is KGHDR and CDR2 SFDVKD. The CDR3: CATSDLHEQYF. In nucleotides, the CDR3 is TGTGCCACCAGTGATTTGCACGAGCAGTACTTC.

About this clone itself: Sequence at one end of the junction differs from germline and may be a read error. The J gene is TRBJ2-5, the V gene TRBV10-3; 8 bases map to TRBD2. Per the germline V gene, CDR1 is ENHRY and CDR2 is SYGVKD. This CDR3 spans 20 amino acids. The CDR3 sequence: CAISESGVAGLTLPRETRYF. As DNA, the CDR3 is TGTGCCATCAGTGAGTCAGGAGTAGCGGGGTTGACGCTTCCGAGAGAGACCCGGTACTTC.

By its share, this clone is medium-sized (0.01 to 0.1%). The gene calls are TRBV27 and TRBJ2-7; D possibly uses TRBD1 or TRBD2 (5 bases each). With 1 base removed from V and 4 bases from J, the gap between germline ends came to 11 bases. The CDR3 spans 14 residues. CDR1 and CDR2 (germline): MNHEY, SMNVEV (reference sequence). DNA of the CDR3: TGTGCCAGCAGTTTATTGGGGGTCGGATACGAGCAGTACTTC. Its translation is CASSLLGVGYEQYF.

Judged by abundance, this clone is medium-sized. V gene TRBV6-2 or TRBV6-3 combines with J gene TRBJ2-2; no reliable D call. This CDR3 comprises 14 residues. Trimming removed 4 bases at V and 4 bases at J, with 10 bases between. From germline, CDR1 is MNHEY and CDR2 SVGEGT. CDR3 nucleotide sequence: TGTGCCAGCAGTTCCCAGGTATCCACCGGGGAGCTGTTTTTT. Translation gives CASSSQVSTGELFF.

In the case of this clone: A much more abundant neighbour one base away suggests this may be a read error. The chain employs TRBV5-1 and TRBJ2-5; D ambiguous. V was cut by 6 bases and J by 1 base, with 16 bases left in between. The CDR3 covers 15 residues. The germline gives CDR1 SGHRS, CDR2 YFSETQ. DNA for the CDR3: TGCGCCAGCAAAACGTACAGACGGCCCCAAGAGACCCAGTACTTC. As protein: CASKTYRRPQETQYF.

This clone has a count of ten or more. The rearrangement uses TRBV12-3 or TRBV12-4 and TRBJ2-1, with 13 bases that match TRBD2. The trim removed 6 bases at V and 3 bases at J, leaving 2 bases unmatched. There are 15 residues in the CDR3. The CDR3 is CASRTSGRNYNEQFF. CDR3 nucleotide sequence: TGTGCCAGCAGGACTAGCGGGAGGAACTACAATGAGCAGTTCTTC.